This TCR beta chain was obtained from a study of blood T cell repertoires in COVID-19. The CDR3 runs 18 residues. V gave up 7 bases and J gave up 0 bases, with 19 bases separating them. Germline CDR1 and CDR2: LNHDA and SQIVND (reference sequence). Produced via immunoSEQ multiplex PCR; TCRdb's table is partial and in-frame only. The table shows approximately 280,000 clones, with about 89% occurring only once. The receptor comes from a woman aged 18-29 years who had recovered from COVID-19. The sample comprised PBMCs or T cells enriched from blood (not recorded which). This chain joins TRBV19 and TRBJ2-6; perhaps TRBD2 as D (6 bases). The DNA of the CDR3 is TGTGCCAGTACCTCAGACGGGGGTACCTTCTCTGGGGCCAACGTCCTGACTTTC. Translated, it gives CASTSDGGTFSGANVLTF.